The clone carrying this T cell receptor beta chain was counted a few times. No antigen is known for it. The data derive from a study of early T cells in non-severe SARS-CoV-2 infection. Whole-study results and caveats: CD4 and private specificities were missed by VDJdb matching, which favored anti-spike CD8 responses.

Individual cDNA molecules received unique molecular identifiers. TCRdb reanalysed the 5' RACE reads using MiXCR and keeps one entry per CDR3 protein. The table shows around 40,000 distinct CDR3 sequences, with over 4.5% occurring only once. This CDR3 contains 14 residues. V shed 5 bases, J shed 5 bases, and the junction held 3 bases outside the gene matches. Germline lookup yields CDR1 LNHDA and CDR2 SQIVND (reference sequence). The specimen sequenced was whole blood. The chain uses TRBV19 and TRBJ2-1; 10 bases map to TRBD1. The clonotype was recovered from an adult who was a healthcare worker with PCR-confirmed SARS-CoV-2 infection or an uninfected control (not recorded which). The CDR3 loop is CASSWGTGDNEQFF. In DNA, the CDR3 is TGTGCCAGTAGTTGGGGGACAGGGGACAATGAGCAGTTCTTC.